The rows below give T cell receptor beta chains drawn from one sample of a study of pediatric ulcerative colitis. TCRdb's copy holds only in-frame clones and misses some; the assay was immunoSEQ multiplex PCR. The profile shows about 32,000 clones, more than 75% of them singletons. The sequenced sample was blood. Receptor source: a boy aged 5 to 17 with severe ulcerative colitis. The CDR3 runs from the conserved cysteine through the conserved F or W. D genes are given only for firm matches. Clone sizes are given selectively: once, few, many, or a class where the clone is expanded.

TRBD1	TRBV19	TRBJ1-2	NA	CASGTGGDGYTF	TGTGCCAGCGGGACAGGGGGCGACGGCTACACCTTC
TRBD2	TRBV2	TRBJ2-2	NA	CASSVIGLAGTGELFF	TGTGCCAGCAGTGTCATTGGACTAGCTGGAACCGGGGAGCTGTTTTTT
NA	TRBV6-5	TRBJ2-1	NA	CASAKRAPYNEQFF	TGTGCCAGCGCCAAGCGGGCCCCCTACAATGAGCAGTTCTTC
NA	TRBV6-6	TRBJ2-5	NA	CASSYAGPPKEETQYF	TGTGCCAGCAGTTACGCGGGACCCCCGAAGGAAGAGACCCAGTACTTC
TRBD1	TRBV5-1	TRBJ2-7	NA	CASSVPGQGSHEQYF	TGCGCCAGCAGTGTACCGGGACAGGGGTCCCACGAGCAGTACTTC
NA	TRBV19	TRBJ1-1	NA	CASGKTVNTEAFF	TGTGCCAGTGGTAAGACGGTGAACACTGAAGCTTTCTTT
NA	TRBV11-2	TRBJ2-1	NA	CASSQAFDRTLYNEQFF	TGTGCCAGCAGTCAGGCCTTTGACAGAACCCTATACAATGAGCAGTTCTTC
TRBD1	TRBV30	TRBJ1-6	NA	CAWTGTGGGSPLHF	TGTGCCTGGACCGGGACAGGAGGGGGATCACCCCTCCACTTT
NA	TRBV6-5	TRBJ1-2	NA	CASKHRTPLLYGYTF	TGTGCCAGCAAACACAGGACCCCACTCCTCTATGGCTACACCTTC
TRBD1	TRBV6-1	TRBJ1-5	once	CASSGGTGGFEPQHF	TGTGCCAGCAGTGGTGGGACAGGGGGATTCGAGCCCCAGCATTTT
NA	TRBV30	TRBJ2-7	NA	CAWSVLGGSPGEQYF	TGTGCCTGGAGTGTTTTAGGGGGGTCTCCTGGCGAGCAGTACTTC
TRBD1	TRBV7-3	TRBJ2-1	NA	CASSRKTGTESYNEQFF	TGTGCCAGCAGCCGTAAAACCGGGACAGAATCCTACAATGAGCAGTTCTTC
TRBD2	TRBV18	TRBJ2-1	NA	CASSPLTLAGSGNEQFF	TGTGCCAGCTCACCTCTCACCCTAGCGGGGAGTGGGAATGAGCAGTTCTTC
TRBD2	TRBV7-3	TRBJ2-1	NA	CASSDPGTSQASEQFF	TGTGCCAGCAGCGACCCCGGGACTAGCCAGGCTAGTGAGCAGTTCTTC
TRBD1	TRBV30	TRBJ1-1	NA	CAWSSGTGGFETEAFF	TGTGCCTGGAGTTCCGGGACAGGGGGCTTTGAAACTGAAGCTTTCTTT
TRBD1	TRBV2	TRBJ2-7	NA	CASSFLGTDSYEQYF	TGTGCCAGCAGTTTTCTTGGGACAGACTCCTACGAGCAGTACTTC
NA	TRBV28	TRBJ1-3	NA	CASRGNTIYF	TGTGCCAGCAGAGGAAACACCATATATTTT
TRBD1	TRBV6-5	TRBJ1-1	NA	CASRGTGLNTEAFF	TGTGCCAGCAGGGGGACAGGGCTGAACACTGAAGCTTTCTTT
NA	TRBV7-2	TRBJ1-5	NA	CASKQMNQPQHF	TGTGCCAGCAAACAAATGAATCAGCCCCAGCATTTT
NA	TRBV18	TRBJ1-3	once	CASSPQPMGNTIYF	TGTGCCAGCTCACCCCAACCGATGGGAAACACCATATATTTT
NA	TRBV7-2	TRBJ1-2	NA	CASSLQGPGGYTF	TGTGCCAGCAGCCTACAGGGCCCTGGTGGCTACACCTTC
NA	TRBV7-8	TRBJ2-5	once	CASSPGAFRDETQYF	TGTGCCAGCAGCCCGGGTGCCTTCCGGGACGAGACCCAGTACTTC
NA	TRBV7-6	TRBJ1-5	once	CASSFVGARRGNQPQHF	TGTGCCAGCAGCTTTGTCGGGGCGCGACGGGGCAATCAGCCCCAGCATTTT